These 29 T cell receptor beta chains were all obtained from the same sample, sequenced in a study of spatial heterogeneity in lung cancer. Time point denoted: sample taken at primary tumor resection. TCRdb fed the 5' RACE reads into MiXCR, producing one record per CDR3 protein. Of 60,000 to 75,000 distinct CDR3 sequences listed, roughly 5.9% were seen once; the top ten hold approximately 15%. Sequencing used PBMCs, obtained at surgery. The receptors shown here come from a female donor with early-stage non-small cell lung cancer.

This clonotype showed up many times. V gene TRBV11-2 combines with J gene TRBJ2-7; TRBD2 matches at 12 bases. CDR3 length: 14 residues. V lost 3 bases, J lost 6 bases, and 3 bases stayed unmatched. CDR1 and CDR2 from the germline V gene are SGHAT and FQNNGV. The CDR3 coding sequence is TGTGCCAGCAGCTTCCTAGCGGGAGGGCGCGAGCAGTACTTC. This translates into CASSFLAGGREQYF.

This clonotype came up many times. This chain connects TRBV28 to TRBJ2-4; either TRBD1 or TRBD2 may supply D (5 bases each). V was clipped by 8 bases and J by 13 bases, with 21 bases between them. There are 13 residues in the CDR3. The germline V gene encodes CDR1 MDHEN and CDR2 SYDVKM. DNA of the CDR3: TGTGCCAGCGGACGGGACGTCTCGGGTCGACAGTACTTC. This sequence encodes CASGRDVSGRQYF.

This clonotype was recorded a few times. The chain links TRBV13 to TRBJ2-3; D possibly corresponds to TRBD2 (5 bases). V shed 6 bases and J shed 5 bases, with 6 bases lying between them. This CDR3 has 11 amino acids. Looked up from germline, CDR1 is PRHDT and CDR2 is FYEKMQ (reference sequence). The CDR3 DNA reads TGTGCCAGCAGGAGGGTAGATACGCAGTATTTT. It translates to CASRRVDTQYF.

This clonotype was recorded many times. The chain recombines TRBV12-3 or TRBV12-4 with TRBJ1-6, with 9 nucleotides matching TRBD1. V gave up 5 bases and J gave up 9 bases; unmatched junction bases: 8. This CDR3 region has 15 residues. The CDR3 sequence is CASSPRTGDSSPLHF. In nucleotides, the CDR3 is TGTGCCAGCAGTCCACGGACAGGGGATAGTTCACCCCTCCACTTT.

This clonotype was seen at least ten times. Here the CDR3 DNA reads TGCAGTGCTAGAGATGAGGGGGGTATTAGCAATCAGCCCCAGCATTTT. Its translation is CSARDEGGISNQPQHF. The chain joins TRBV20-1 to TRBJ1-5, with TRBD1 as a possible D gene (6 bases). V was pared by 0 bases and J by 0 bases, with 12 bases between. This CDR3 is 16 amino acids long. CDR1 and CDR2 from the germline V gene are DFQATT and SNEGSKA (reference sequence).

CDR3 residues: CASTRFRDEQYF. The CDR3 DNA is TGTGCCAGCACCAGATTCCGGGACGAGCAGTACTTC. The chain links TRBV28 to TRBJ2-7; D remains unclear. The CDR3 sequence is 12 residues long. Trimming pared 7 bases from V and 5 bases from J, leaving 12 bases between. Per germline, CDR1 MDHEN and CDR2 SYDVKM.

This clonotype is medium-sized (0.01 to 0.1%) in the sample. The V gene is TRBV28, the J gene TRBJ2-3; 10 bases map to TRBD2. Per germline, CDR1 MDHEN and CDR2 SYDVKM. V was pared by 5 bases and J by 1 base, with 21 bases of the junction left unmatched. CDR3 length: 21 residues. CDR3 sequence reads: CASSPPRGTSATGAGTDTQYF. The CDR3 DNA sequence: TGTGCCAGCAGTCCTCCGAGGGGGACTAGCGCGACTGGGGCGGGCACAGATACGCAGTATTTT.

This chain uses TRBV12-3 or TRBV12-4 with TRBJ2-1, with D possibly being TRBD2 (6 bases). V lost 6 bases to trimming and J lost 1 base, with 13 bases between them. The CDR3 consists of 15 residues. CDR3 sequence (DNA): TGTGCCAGCAGGGACGGTGGGGGGTCCTACAATGAGCAGTTCTTC. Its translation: CASRDGGGSYNEQFF.

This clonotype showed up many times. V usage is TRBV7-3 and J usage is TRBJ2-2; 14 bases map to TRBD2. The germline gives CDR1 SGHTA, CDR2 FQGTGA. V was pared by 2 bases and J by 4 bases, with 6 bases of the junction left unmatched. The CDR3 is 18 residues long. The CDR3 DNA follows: TGTGCCAGCAGCTTAGGGACTAGCGGGAGTTTCGGCACCGGGGAGCTGTTTTTT. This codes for CASSLGTSGSFGTGELFF.

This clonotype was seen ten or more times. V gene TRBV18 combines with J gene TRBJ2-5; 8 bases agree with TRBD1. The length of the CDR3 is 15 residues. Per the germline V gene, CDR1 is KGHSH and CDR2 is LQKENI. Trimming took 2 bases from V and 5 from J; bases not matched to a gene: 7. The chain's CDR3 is CASSPTPTGVETQYF. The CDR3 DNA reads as TGTGCCAGCTCACCAACCCCGACAGGGGTGGAGACCCAGTACTTC.

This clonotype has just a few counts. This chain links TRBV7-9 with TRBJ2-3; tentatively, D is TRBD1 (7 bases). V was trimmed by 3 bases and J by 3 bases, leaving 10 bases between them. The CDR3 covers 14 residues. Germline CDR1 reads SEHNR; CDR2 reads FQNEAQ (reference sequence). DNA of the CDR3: TGTGCCAGCAGCTTGTCAGGGGGGACAGATACGCAGTATTTT. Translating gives CASSLSGGTDTQYF.

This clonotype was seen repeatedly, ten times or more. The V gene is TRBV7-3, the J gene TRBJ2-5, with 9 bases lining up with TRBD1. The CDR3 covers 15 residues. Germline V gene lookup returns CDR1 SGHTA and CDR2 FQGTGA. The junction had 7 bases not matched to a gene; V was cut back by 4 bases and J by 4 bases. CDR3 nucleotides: TGTGCCAGCAGCTCCCCGGGGACAGGGACAGAGACCCAGTACTTC. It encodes CASSSPGTGTETQYF.

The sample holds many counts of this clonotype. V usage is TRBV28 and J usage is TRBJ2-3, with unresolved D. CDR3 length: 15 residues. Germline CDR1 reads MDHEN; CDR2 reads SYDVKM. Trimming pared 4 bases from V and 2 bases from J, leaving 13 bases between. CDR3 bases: TGTGCCAGCAGTTCCCCCTCTAAATCCACAGATACGCAGTATTTT. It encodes CASSSPSKSTDTQYF.

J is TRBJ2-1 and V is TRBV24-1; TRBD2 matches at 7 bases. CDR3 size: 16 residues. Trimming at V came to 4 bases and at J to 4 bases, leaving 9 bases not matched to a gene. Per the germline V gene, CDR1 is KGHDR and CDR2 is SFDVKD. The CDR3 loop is CATSDSVRERYNEQFF. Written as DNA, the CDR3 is TGTGCCACCAGTGACTCAGTGCGGGAGCGGTACAATGAGCAGTTCTTC.

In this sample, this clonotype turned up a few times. The CDR3 sequence: CASKFGASGGYEQYF. The CDR3 DNA follows: TGTGCCAGCAAGTTCGGGGCTAGCGGGGGATACGAGCAGTACTTC. The chain employs TRBV28 and TRBJ2-7; 10 bases fit TRBD2. V was pared by 7 bases and J by 4 bases, with 10 bases of the junction left unmatched. This CDR3 has 15 amino acids. The germline V gene encodes CDR1 MDHEN and CDR2 SYDVKM.

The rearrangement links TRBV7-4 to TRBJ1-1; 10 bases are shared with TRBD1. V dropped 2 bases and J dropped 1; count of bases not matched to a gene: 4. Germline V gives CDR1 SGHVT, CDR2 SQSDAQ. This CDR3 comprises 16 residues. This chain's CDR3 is CASSLMTGGRNTEAFF. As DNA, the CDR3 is TGTGCCAGCAGCTTAATGACAGGGGGCAGGAACACTGAAGCTTTCTTT. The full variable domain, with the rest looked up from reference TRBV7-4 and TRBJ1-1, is GAGVSQSPRYKVAKRGRDVALRCDSISGHVTLYWYRQTLGQGSEVLTYSQSDAQRDKSGRPSGRFSAERPERSVSTLKIQRTEQGDSAVYLCASSLMTGGRNTEAFFGQGTRLTVV.

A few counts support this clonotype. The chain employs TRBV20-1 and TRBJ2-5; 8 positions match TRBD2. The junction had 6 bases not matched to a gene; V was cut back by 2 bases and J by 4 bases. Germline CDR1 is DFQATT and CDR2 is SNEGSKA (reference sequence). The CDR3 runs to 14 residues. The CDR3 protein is CSARIPGTRETQYF. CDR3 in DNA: TGCAGTGCTAGAATACCCGGGACTAGAGAGACCCAGTACTTC.

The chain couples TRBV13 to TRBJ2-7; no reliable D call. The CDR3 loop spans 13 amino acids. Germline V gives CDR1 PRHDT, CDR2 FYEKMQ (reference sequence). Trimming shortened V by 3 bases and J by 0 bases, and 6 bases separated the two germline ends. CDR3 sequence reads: CASSFVSSYEQYV. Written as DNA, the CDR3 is TGTGCCAGCAGCTTCGTTAGCTCCTACGAGCAGTACGTC.

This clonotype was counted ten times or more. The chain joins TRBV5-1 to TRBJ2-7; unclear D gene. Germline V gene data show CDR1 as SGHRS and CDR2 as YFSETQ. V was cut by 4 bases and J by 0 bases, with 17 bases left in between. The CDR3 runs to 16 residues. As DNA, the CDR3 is TGCGCCAGCAGCCTTAGTAAGGACGAGAGCTCCTACGAGCAGTACGTC. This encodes CASSLSKDESSYEQYV.

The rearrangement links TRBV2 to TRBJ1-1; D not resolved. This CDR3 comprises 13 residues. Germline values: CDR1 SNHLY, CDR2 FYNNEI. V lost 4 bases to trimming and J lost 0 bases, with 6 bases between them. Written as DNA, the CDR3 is TGTGCCAGCAGTGGAGTTGTGAACACTGAAGCTTTCTTT. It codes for CASSGVVNTEAFF.

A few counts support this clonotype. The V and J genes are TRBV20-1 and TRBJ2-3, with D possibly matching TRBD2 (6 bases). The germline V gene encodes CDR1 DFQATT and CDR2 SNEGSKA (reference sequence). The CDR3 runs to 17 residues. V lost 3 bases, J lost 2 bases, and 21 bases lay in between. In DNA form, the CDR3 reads TGCAGTGCTAGCGCATTGGAGGGATCCGTCCCCACAGATACGCAGTATTTT. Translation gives CSASALEGSVPTDTQYF.

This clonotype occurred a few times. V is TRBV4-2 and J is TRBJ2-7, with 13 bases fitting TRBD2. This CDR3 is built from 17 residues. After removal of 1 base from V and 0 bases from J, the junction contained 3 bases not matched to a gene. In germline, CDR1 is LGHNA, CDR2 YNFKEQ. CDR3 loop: CASSQATSGRVSYEQYF. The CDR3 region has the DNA TGTGCCAGCAGCCAAGCCACTAGCGGGAGGGTCTCCTACGAGCAGTACTTC.

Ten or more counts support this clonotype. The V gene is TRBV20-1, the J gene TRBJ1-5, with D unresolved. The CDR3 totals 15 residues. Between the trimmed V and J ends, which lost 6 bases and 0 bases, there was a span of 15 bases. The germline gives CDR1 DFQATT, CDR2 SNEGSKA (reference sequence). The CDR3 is CSASVGQYSNQPQHF. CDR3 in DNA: TGCAGTGCCTCTGTCGGGCAGTATAGCAATCAGCCCCAGCATTTT.

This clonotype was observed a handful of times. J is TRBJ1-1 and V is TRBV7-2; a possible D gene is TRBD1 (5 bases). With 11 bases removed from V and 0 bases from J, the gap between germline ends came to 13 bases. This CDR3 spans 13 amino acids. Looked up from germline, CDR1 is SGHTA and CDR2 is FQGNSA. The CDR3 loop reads CASQQGLNTEAFF. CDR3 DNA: TGTGCCTCCCAGCAGGGACTGAACACTGAAGCTTTCTTT. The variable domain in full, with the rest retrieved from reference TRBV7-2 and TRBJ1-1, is GAGVSQSPSNKVTEKGKDVELRCDPISGHTALYWYRQSLGQGLEFLIYFQGNSAPDKSGLPSDRFSAERTGGSVSTLTIQRTQQEDSAVYLCASQQGLNTEAFFGQGTRLTVV.

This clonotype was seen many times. The DNA for the CDR3 is TGTGCCAGTACCCCCGGGATGAGAACAGATACGCAGTATTTT. Protein sequence: CASTPGMRTDTQYF. The chain combines TRBV19 with TRBJ2-3; D is possibly TRBD2 (5 bases). The germline V gene encodes CDR1 LNHDA and CDR2 SQIVND (reference sequence). The V end was cut by 7 bases, the J end by 3 bases, with 14 bases between. CDR3 length: 14 amino acids. The variable domain in full, completed from reference TRBV19 and TRBJ2-3, reads DGGITQSPKYLFRKEGQNVTLSCEQNLNHDAMYWYRQDPGQGLRLIYYSQIVNDFQKGDIAEGYSVSREKKESFPLTVTSAQKNPTAFYLCASTPGMRTDTQYFGPGTRLTVL.

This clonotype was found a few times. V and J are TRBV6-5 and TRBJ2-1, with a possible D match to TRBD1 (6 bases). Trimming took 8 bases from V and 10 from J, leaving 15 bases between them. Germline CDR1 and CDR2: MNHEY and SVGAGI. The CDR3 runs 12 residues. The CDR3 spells CASQQGFGEQFF. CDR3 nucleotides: TGTGCCAGCCAACAGGGCTTTGGGGAGCAGTTCTTC.

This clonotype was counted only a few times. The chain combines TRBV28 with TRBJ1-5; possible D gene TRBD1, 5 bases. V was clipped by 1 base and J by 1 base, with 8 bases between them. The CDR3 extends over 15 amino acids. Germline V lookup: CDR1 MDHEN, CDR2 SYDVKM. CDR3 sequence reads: CASSLLTESNQPQHF. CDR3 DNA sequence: TGTGCCAGCAGTTTATTGACAGAAAGCAATCAGCCCCAGCATTTT.

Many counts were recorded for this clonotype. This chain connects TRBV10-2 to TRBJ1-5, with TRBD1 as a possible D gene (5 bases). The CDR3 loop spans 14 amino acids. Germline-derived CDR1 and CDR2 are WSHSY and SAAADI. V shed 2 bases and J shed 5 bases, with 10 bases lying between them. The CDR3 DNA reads TGCGCCAGCAGTGAGCTTAGGGGTGATCAGCCCCAGCATTTT. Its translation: CASSELRGDQPQHF.

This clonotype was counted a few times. CDR3 DNA: TGCGCCAGCAGCTTCGACAGGGTAGAGACCCAGTACTTC. Translation: CASSFDRVETQYF. V usage is TRBV5-1 and J usage is TRBJ2-5, with 7 bases aligning to TRBD1. Per germline, CDR1 SGHRS and CDR2 YFSETQ. The length of the CDR3 is 13 residues. V shed 2 bases, J shed 4 bases, and the junction held 2 bases outside the gene matches.